The 11 T cell receptor beta chains below were found in one sample sequenced in a study of relationships among human T cell subsets. The T cell receptor alpha and beta CDR3 regions were amplified from mRNA by semiquantitative ARM-PCR. Exponential amplification used communal superprimers after tagged nested gene-specific primers in ARM-PCR. TCRdb itself ran the multiplex PCR reads through MiXCR, one entry per CDR3 protein. The repertoire holds 13,000 or so distinct CDR3 sequences, with roughly 65% as singletons. After CD25, CD56 and CD294 bead selections, the flow-through was collected as Th1 cells. Sequenced material: CD4+ Th1 cells sorted from blood. These receptors came from a man between 35 and 55 years old in good health.

The chain links TRBV28 to TRBJ1-1; D is unclear. Germline loops: CDR1 MDHEN, CDR2 SYDVKM. This CDR3 contains 12 residues. V shed 5 bases and J shed 4 bases, with 8 bases lying between them. The CDR3 DNA reads as TGTGCCAGCAGTAGGGTATCCACTGAAGCTTTCTTT. Translation gives CASSRVSTEAFF.

The rearrangement links TRBV12-3 or TRBV12-4 to TRBJ2-7; 8 bases are shared with TRBD2. After removal of 5 bases from V and 6 bases from J, the junction contained 12 bases not matched to a gene. This CDR3 region has 15 residues. As DNA, the CDR3 is TGTGCCAGCAGTGTCGGCGGGGGCGCGGGGGGCGAGCAGTACTTC. It specifies CASSVGGGAGGEQYF.

A remark on this clonotype: A read error may account for a junction end that differs from germline. The chain carries TRBV27 and TRBJ2-4; D gene uncertain. This CDR3 is built from 11 residues. Germline CDR1 is MNHEY and CDR2 is SMNVEV (reference sequence). CDR3 sequence (DNA): TGTGCCAGCAGGCAAAACAACATTCAGTATTTC. Protein product: CASRQNNIQYF.

This clonotype was observed a handful of times. This chain's CDR3 is CASTPRGTGVNTQYF. For the CDR3, the DNA is TGTGCCAGCACCCCTCGCGGGACGGGCGTTAATACGCAGTATTTT. The J gene is TRBJ2-3, the V gene TRBV2; tentatively, D is TRBD2 (6 bases). The CDR3 consists of 15 residues. The germline V and J ends were trimmed by 7 bases and 7 bases, with 21 bases remaining between them. Germline CDR1 reads SNHLY; CDR2 reads FYNNEI.

About this clonotype itself: Because the CDR3 is missing its conserved closing phenylalanine or tryptophan, this is likely a read error. CDR3 protein: CASSFQAPRYEQYL. The CDR3 coding sequence is TGTGCCAGCAGTTTCCAAGCCCCGCGGTACGAGCAGTACCTC. This chain connects TRBV12-3 or TRBV12-4 to TRBJ2-7; unclear D gene. Trimming removed 3 bases at V and 4 bases at J, with 13 bases between. The CDR3 is made up of 14 amino acids.

V and J are TRBV5-1 and TRBJ2-5; D might be TRBD1 (6 bases). Trimming removed 3 bases from V and 3 bases from J, with 12 bases in between. The germline gives CDR1 SGHRS, CDR2 YFSETQ. This CDR3 region has 14 residues. CDR3 DNA sequence: TGCGCCAGCAGCTCTGACCGGACAGAAGAGACCCAGTACTTC. It specifies CASSSDRTEETQYF.

V and J are TRBV2 and TRBJ1-4; 9 bases match TRBD1. Losses at the gene ends were 5 bases for V and 2 bases for J; bases not matched to a gene: 3. The length of the CDR3 is 15 residues. Germline CDR1 and CDR2: SNHLY and FYNNEI. CDR3 protein: CASSSGQGTNEKLFF. The DNA of the CDR3 is TGTGCCAGCAGTTCCGGACAGGGGACTAATGAAAAACTGTTTTTT.

V gene TRBV5-1 combines with J gene TRBJ2-1; possible D gene TRBD2, 6 bases. The V end was cut by 7 bases, the J end by 0 bases, with 11 bases between. Germline values: CDR1 SGHRS, CDR2 YFSETQ. This CDR3 region has 14 residues. The CDR3 here is CASRSAGSYNEQFF. In nucleotides, the CDR3 is TGCGCCAGCCGCTCAGCGGGCTCCTACAATGAGCAGTTCTTC.

The chain has TRBV5-8 and TRBJ1-5; D possibly corresponds to TRBD1 (5 bases). Trimming cost V 4 bases and J 11 bases, with 16 bases left between them. Germline V gene data show CDR1 as SGHTS and CDR2 as YDEGEE. This CDR3 contains 13 residues. CDR3 DNA sequence: TGTGCCAGCAGCGTGTCGGGTCGGGGGTCCCAGCATTTT. Protein sequence: CASSVSGRGSQHF.

The chain recombines TRBV11-1 with TRBJ2-1, with TRBD2 identical over 10 bases. Looked up from germline, CDR1 is SGHAT and CDR2 is FQDESV (reference sequence). CDR3 length: 14 residues. Germline trimming cut 8 bases from V and 15 bases from J; bases unmatched to any gene: 16. This CDR3 is CASSYPGLAPLVFF. Written as DNA, the CDR3 is TGTGCCAGCTCATATCCGGGACTAGCGCCCCTAGTGTTCTTC.

The chain employs TRBV7-8 and TRBJ2-3, with a possible D match to TRBD2 (6 bases). V lost 3 bases, J lost 3 bases, and 13 bases lay in between. From germline, CDR1 is SGHVS and CDR2 FQNEAQ. The CDR3 runs to 15 residues. The CDR3 is CASSFLRGPTDTQYF. In DNA form, the CDR3 reads TGTGCCAGCAGCTTTTTGCGGGGCCCGACAGATACGCAGTATTTT.